The clone carrying this T cell receptor beta chain was seen at least ten times. Its antigen is undetermined. This entry is derived from a study of regulatory T cells in long-lasting Graves disease. Overall study results and limits: Preferential use of TRBV28, TRBJ1-2 and TRBJ2-5 was seen in persistent disease.

According to the study, TCR beta libraries were built with iRepertoire HTBI primers and CDR3-region Arm-PCR. Via MiXCR, TCRdb re-called the multiplex PCR reads, giving one row per CDR3 protein. Of a few hundred thousand distinct CDR3 sequences in the sample, less than 25% were seen once. The V end was cut by 9 bases, the J end by 8 bases, with 22 bases between. The CDR3 is made up of 14 amino acids. The germline gives CDR1 MNHEY, CDR2 SMNVEV (reference sequence). Time point meaning: persistent/refractory GD, antithyroid drugs over 5 years with positive TRAb. Researchers made the TCR library from RNA that was extracted from PBMCs.

The sequence was collected from a female donor with Graves disease. The sequencing used peripheral blood mononuclear cells (PBMCs), collected when the disease was refractory, from a patient treated with antithyroid drugs. V gene TRBV27 combines with J gene TRBJ1-2; D is undetermined. The CDR3 loop is CASGPEAPSWGYTF. CDR3 coding DNA: TGTGCCAGTGGCCCCGAGGCACCCAGTTGGGGCTACACCTTC.